The TCR beta chain described here comes from a study of blood T cell repertoires in COVID-19. Study context: The samples span acute and convalescent COVID-19 from the United States, Italy and Spain. Sample material is recorded as cDNA or gDNA derived from T cells, B-cell-depleted T cells, or PBMCs.

The method was immunoSEQ multiplex PCR; TCRdb's version includes in-frame clones alone and lacks a portion of them. The data show 150,000 to 200,000 clones, approximately 79% seen once. The CDR3 length is 16 residues. CDR1 and CDR2 (germline): SGHDN, FVKESK. J lost 3 bases, V lost 4 bases, and 9 bases had no gene match. Each participant's cohort was designated according to participant-reported clinical history. The TCR was taken from a woman in her seventies in a cohort exposed to, infected with or recovered from COVID-19 (not recorded which). Sample: PBMCs or T cells enriched from blood (not recorded which). The gene calls are TRBV14 and TRBJ2-5; 9 bases map to TRBD1. The CDR3 DNA sequence: TGTGCCAGCAGCCTGGGGACAGGGATAGGCGAAGAGACCCAGTACTTC. Translation gives CASSLGTGIGEETQYF.